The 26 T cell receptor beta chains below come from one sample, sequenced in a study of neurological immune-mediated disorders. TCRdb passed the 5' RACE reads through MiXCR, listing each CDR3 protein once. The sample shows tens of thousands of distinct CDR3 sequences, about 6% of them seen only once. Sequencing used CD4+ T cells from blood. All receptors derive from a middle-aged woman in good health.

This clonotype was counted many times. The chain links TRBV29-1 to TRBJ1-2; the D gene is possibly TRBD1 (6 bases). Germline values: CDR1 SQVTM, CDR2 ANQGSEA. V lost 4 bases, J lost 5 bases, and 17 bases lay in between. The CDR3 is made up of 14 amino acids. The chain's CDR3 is CSVAPGGGIYGYTF. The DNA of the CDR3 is TGCAGCGTTGCCCCGGGGGGCGGGATATATGGCTACACCTTC.

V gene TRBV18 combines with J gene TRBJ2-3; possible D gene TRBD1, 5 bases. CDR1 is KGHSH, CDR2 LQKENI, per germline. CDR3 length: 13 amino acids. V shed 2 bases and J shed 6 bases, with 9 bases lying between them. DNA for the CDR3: TGTGCCAGCTCACCAGGTTGGGGCGATACGCAGTATTTT. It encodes CASSPGWGDTQYF.

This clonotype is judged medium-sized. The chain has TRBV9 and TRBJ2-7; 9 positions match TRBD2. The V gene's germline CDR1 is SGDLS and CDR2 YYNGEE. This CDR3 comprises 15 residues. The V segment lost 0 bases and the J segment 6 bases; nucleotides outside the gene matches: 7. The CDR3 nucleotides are TGTGCCAGCAGCGTAGCGTCTAGCGGGACGGGCGAGCAGTACTTC. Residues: CASSVASSGTGEQYF.

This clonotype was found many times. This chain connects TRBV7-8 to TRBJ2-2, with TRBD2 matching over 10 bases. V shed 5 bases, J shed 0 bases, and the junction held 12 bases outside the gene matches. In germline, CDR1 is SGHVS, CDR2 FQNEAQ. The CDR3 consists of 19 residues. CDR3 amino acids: CASSLKLAGVISNTGELFF. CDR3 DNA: TGTGCCAGCAGCCTGAAGCTAGCGGGAGTAATTTCGAACACCGGGGAGCTGTTTTTT.

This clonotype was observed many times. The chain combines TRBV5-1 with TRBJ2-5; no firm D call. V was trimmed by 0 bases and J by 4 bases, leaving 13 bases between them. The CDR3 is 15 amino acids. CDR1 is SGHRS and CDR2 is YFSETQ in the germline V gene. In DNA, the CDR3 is TGCGCCAGCAGCTTGGTTACGGGCCGAGTAGAGACCCAGTACTTC. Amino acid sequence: CASSLVTGRVETQYF.

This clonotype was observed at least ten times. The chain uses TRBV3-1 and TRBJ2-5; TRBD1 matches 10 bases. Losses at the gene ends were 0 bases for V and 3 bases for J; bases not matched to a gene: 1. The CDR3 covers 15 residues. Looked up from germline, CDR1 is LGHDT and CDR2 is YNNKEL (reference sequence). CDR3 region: CASSQEGTGEETQYF. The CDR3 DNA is TGTGCCAGCAGCCAAGAAGGGACAGGGGAAGAGACCCAGTACTTC.

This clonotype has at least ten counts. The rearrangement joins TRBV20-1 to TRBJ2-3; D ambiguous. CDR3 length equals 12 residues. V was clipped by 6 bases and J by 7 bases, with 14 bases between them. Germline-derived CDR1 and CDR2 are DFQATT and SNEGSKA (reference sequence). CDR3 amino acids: CSATPVGYTQYF. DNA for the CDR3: TGCAGTGCGACTCCGGTGGGTTATACGCAGTATTTT.

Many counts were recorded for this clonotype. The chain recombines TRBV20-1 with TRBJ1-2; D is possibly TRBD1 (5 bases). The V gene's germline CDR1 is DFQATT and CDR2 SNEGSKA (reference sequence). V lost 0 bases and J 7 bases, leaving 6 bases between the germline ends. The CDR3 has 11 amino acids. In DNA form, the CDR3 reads TGCAGTGCTAGAGAAAGGGGTGGCTACACCTTC. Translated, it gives CSARERGGYTF.

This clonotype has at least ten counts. The CDR3: CASRFRVGSYEQYF. In DNA, the CDR3 is TGTGCCAGCAGATTTCGAGTGGGGTCCTACGAGCAGTACTTC. The chain uses TRBV28 and TRBJ2-7; no clear D gene. Trimming removed 6 bases at V and 1 base at J, with 13 bases between. Germline assignment: CDR1 MDHEN and CDR2 SYDVKM. This CDR3 has 14 amino acids.

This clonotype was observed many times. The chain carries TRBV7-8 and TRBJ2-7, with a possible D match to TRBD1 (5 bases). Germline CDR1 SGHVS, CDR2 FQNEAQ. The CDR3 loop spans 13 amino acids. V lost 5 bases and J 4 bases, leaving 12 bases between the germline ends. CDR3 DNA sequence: TGTGCCAGCAGCCTAGGGGCGAAATACGAGCAGTACTTC. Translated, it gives CASSLGAKYEQYF.

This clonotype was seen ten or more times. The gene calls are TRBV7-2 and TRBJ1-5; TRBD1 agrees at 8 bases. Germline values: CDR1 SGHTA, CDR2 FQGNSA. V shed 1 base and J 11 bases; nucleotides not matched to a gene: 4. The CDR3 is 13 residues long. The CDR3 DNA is TGTGCCAGCAGCTTAGGGACAGGGTCTACCCAGCATTTT. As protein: CASSLGTGSTQHF.

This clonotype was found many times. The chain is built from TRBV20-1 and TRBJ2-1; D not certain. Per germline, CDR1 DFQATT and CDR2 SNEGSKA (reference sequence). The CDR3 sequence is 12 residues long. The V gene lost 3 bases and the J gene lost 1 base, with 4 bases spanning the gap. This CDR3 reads CSASQSYNEQFF. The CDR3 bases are TGCAGTGCTAGCCAGTCCTACAATGAGCAGTTCTTC.

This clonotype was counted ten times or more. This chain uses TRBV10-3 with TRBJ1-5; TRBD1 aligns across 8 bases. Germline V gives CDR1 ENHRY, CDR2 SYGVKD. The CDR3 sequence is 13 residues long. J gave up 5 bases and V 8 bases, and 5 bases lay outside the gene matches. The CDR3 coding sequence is TGTGCCATCGCCGCGGGACAGGATCAGCCCCAGCATTTT. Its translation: CAIAAGQDQPQHF.

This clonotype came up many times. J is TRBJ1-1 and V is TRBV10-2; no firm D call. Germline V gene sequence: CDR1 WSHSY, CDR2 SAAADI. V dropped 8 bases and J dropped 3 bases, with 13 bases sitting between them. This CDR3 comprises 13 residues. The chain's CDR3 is CASSDFTDTEAFF. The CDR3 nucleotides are TGCGCCAGCTCCGACTTCACGGACACTGAAGCTTTCTTT.

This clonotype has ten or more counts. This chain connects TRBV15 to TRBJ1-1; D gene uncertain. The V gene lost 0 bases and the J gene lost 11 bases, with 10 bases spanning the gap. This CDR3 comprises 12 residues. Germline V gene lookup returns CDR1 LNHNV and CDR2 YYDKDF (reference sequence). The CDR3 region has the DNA TGTGCCACCAGCAGAGATACGGGTCAGGCTTTCTTT. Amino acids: CATSRDTGQAFF.

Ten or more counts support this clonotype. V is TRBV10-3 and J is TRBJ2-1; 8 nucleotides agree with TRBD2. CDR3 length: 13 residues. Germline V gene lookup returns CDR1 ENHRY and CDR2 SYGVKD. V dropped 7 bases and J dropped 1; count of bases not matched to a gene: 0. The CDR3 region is CAITGGSYNEQFF. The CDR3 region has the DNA TGTGCCATCACGGGAGGGTCCTACAATGAGCAGTTCTTC.

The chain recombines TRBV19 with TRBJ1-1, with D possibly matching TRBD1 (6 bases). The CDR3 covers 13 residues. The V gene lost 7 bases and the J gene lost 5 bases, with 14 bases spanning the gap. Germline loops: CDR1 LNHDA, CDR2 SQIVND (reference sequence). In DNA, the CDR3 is TGTGCCAGTAAAGGGGGATTTGGGACTGAAGCTTTCTTT. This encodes CASKGGFGTEAFF.

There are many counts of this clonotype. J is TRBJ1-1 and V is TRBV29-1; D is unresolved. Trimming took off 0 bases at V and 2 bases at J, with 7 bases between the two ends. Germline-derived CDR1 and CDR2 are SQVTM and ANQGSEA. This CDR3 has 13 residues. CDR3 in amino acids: CSVEEQINTEAFF. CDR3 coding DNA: TGCAGCGTTGAAGAGCAGATAAACACTGAAGCTTTCTTT.

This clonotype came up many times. CDR3 nucleotide sequence: TGCGCCAGCAGGGCGGGACTAGCGGGTGGTCATGAGCAGTTCTTC. It yields the protein CASRAGLAGGHEQFF. The gene calls are TRBV5-1 and TRBJ2-1, with 12 bases matching TRBD2. The ends lost 5 bases at V and 8 bases at J; junction bases unmatched: 8. The CDR3 runs 15 residues. From germline, CDR1 is SGHRS and CDR2 YFSETQ.

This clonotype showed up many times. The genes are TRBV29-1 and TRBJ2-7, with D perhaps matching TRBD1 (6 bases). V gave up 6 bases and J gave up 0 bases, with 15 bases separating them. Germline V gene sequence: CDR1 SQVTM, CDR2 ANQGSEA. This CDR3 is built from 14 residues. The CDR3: CSVYGQLSSYEQYF. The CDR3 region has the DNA TGCAGCGTGTATGGACAGCTAAGCTCCTACGAGCAGTACTTC.

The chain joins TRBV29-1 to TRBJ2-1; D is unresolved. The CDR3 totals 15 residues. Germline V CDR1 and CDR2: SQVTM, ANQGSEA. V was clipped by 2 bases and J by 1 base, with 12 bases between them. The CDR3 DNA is TGCAGCGTTGAACGGCCTCGCTCTTCCTACAATGAGCAGTTCTTC. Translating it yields CSVERPRSSYNEQFF.

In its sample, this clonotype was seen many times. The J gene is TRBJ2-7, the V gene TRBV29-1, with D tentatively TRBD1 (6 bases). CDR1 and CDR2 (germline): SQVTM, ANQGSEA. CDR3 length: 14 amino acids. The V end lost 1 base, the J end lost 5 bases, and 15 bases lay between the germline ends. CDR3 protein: CSVEGGRGVDEQYF. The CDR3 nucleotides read TGCAGCGTTGAAGGGGGCAGGGGAGTCGACGAGCAGTACTTC.

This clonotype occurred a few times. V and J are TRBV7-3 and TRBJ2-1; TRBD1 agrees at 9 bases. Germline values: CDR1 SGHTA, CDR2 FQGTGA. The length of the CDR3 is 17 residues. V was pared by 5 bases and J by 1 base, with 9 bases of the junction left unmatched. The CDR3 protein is CASSPRMGTGSYNEQFF. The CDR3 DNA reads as TGTGCCAGCAGCCCCCGCATGGGGACAGGGTCCTACAATGAGCAGTTCTTC. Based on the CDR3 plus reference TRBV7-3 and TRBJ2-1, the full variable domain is GAGVSQTPSNKVTEKGKYVELRCDPISGHTALYWYRQSLGQGPEFLIYFQGTGAADDSGLPNDRFFAVRPEGSVSTLKIQRTERGDSAVYLCASSPRMGTGSYNEQFFGPGTRLTVL.

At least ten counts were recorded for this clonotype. The CDR3: CASSYQQNTEAFF. DNA of the CDR3: TGTGCCAGCAGTTATCAACAGAACACTGAAGCTTTCTTT. This chain connects TRBV6-2 or TRBV6-3 to TRBJ1-1, with D unresolved. Germline CDR1 MNHEY, CDR2 SVGEGT. This CDR3 region has 13 residues. Between the trimmed V and J ends, which lost 3 bases and 1 base, there was a span of 6 bases.

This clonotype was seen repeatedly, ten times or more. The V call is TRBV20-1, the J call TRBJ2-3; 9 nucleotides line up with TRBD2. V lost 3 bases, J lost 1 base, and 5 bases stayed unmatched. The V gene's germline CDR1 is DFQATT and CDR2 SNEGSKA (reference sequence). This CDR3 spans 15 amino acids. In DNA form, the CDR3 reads TGCAGTGCTAGCGCCGTAGCGGGAGGCACAGATACGCAGTATTTT. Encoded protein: CSASAVAGGTDTQYF.

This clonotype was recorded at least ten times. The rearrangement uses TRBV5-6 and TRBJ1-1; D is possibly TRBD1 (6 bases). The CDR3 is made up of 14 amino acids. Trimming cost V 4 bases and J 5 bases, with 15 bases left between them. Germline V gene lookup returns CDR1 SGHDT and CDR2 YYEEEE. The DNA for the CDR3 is TGTGCCAGCAGCCACAGGGAGGGGGGGACTGAAGCTTTCTTT. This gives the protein CASSHREGGTEAFF.